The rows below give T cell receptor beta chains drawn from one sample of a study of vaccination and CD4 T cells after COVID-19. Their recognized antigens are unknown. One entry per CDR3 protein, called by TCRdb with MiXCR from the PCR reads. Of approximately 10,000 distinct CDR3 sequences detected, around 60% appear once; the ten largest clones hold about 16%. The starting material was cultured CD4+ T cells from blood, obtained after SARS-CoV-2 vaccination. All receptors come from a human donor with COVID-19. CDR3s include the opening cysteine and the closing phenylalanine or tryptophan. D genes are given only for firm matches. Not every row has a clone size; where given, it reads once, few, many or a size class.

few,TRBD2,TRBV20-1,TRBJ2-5,CSASETSAAQGTQYF,TGCAGTGCTAGCGAAACTAGCGCGGCTCAAGGGACCCAGTACTTC
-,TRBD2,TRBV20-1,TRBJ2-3,CSAEGRGGSTDTQYF,TGCAGTGCTGAGGGGCGGGGGGGTAGCACAGATACGCAGTATTTT
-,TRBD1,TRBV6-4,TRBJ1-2,CASSPGTARYGYTF,TGTGCCAGCAGCCCCGGGACAGCCCGCTATGGCTACACCTTC
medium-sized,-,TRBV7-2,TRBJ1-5,CASSLRAAGDGNQPQHF,TGTGCCAGCAGCTTACGCGCGGCAGGGGATGGCAATCAGCCCCAGCATTTT
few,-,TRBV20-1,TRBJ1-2,CSARLPTANYGYTF,TGCAGTGCTAGATTACCGACGGCTAACTATGGCTACACCTTC
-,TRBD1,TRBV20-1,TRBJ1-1,CSARRVGQGWTEAFF,TGCAGTGCTCGGAGGGTAGGACAGGGCTGGACTGAAGCTTTCTTT
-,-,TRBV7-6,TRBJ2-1,CASSLLTGSYNEQFF,TGTGCCAGCAGCTTGTTGACAGGTTCCTACAATGAGCAGTTCTTC
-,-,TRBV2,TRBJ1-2,CASRTFSSYGYTF,TGTGCCAGCAGAACTTTCTCCTCCTATGGCTACACCTTC
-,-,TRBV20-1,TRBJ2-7,CSARRRAPSNEQYF,TGCAGTGCTCGCCGACGGGCCCCTTCCAACGAGCAGTACTTC
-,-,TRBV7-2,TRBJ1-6,CASSLTSGTANSPLHF,TGTGCCAGCAGCTTAACCTCGGGAACCGCGAATTCACCCCTCCACTTT
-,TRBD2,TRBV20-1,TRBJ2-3,CSARDSGTSTDTQYF,TGCAGTGCTAGAGATAGCGGGACAAGCACAGATACGCAGTATTTT
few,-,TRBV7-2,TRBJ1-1,CASSLQGANTEAFF,TGTGCCAGCAGCTTACAAGGGGCGAACACTGAAGCTTTCTTT
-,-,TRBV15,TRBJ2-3,CPRRERTDTQYF,TGCCCAAGACGGGAACGCACAGATACGCAGTATTTT
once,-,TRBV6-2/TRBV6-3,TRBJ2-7,CASSLGGTVYEQYF,TGTGCCAGCAGTCTAGGTGGGACTGTATACGAGCAGTACTTC
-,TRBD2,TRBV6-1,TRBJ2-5,CASSPRLAGHQETQYF,TGTGCCAGCAGCCCCAGACTAGCGGGTCACCAAGAGACCCAGTACTTC
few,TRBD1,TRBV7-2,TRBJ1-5,CASSPNAGGGPQHF,TGTGCCAGCAGCCCAAATGCAGGGGGCGGGCCCCAGCATTTT
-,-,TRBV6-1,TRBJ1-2,CASSEQGPETGYTF,TGTGCCAGCAGTGAACAGGGCCCTGAGACTGGCTACACCTTC
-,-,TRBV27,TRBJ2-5,CASSSHGHQETQYF,TGTGCCAGCAGTTCACACGGGCACCAAGAGACCCAGTACTTC
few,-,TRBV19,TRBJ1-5,CASSIGRGNQPQHF,TGTGCCAGTAGTATTGGCAGGGGCAATCAGCCCCAGCATTTT
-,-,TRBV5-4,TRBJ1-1,CASSLAQGYTEAFF,TGTGCCAGCAGCTTGGCGCAGGGTTACACTGAAGCTTTCTTT
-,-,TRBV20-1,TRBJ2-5,CSARDEGGSQETQYF,TGCAGTGCTAGAGATGAGGGGGGGTCACAAGAGACCCAGTACTTC
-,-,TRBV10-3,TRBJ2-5,CAIRPGTSGETQYF,TGTGCCATCAGGCCGGGGACCTCGGGGGAGACCCAGTACTTC
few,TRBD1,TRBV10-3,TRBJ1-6,CASTGDLNSPLHF,TGTGCCAGCACAGGGGACCTTAATTCACCCCTCCACTTT
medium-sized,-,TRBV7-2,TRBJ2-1,CASSLVDSSYNEQFF,TGTGCCAGCAGCTTAGTTGACAGCTCCTACAATGAGCAGTTCTTC